The clone carrying this TCR beta chain showed up just a few times. The data were obtained in a study of T-cell reconstitution after alpha-beta-depleted transplantation in children. CDR3 length: 15 residues. Losses at the gene ends were 0 bases for V and 2 bases for J; bases not matched to a gene: 2. The germline gives CDR1 MNHEY, CDR2 SVGAGI. Construction of the TCRbeta library involved unique molecular identifiers. One entry per CDR3 protein, called by TCRdb with MiXCR from the PCR reads. The sample has fewer than 400,000 distinct CDR3 sequences; 20% are singletons. The chain recombines TRBV6-5 with TRBJ2-5, with 8 bases lining up with TRBD2. The source material was PBMCs from the stem cell graft donor, sampled from the stem cell graft. The origin of this receptor is a human donor who donated a stem cell graft to a child with acute myeloid leukemia. CDR3 loop: CASSYSPSGQETQYF. In nucleotides, the CDR3 is TGTGCCAGCAGTTACTCGCCTAGCGGGCAAGAGACCCAGTACTTC.